The source of this T cell receptor (beta chain) is a study of shared clonotypes between healthy human individuals. TCRdb's table, derived via immunoSEQ multiplex PCR, lists solely in-frame clones and lacks some. The table lists about 2.4 million clones, around 90% of them singletons. CDR1 and CDR2 from the germline V gene are SGHTS and YDEGEE. This CDR3 is built from 15 residues. V was clipped by 3 bases and J by 5 bases; unmatched bases: 9. This TCR came from a man younger than 35 in good health. The chain carries TRBV5-8 and TRBJ2-5; 8 bases agree with TRBD1. Sequencing was performed on naive CD4+ T cells sorted from blood. Noted subset: CD45RA+ positively selected. In DNA, the CDR3 is TGTGCCAGCAGCTCCGGGACAGGTCAGGGGGAGACCCAGTACTTC. Its translation is CASSSGTGQGETQYF.